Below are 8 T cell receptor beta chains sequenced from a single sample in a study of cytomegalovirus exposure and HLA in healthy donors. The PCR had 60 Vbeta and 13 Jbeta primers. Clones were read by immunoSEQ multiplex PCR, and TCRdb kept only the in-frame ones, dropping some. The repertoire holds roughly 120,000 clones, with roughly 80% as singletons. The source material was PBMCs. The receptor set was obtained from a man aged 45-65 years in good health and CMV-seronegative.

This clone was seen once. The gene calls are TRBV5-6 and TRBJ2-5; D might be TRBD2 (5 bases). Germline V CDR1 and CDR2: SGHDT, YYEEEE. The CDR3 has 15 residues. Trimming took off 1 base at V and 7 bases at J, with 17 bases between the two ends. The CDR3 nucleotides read TGTGCCAGCAGCTTGAAGGGTCGGCACGCGGGGACCCAGTACTTC. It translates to CASSLKGRHAGTQYF.

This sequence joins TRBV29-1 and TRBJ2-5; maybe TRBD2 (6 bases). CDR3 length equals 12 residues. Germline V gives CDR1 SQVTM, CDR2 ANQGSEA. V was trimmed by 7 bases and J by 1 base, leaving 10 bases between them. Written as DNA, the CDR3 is TGCAGCGGGAGGGGAGCCCAAGAGACCCAGTACTTC. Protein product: CSGRGAQETQYF.

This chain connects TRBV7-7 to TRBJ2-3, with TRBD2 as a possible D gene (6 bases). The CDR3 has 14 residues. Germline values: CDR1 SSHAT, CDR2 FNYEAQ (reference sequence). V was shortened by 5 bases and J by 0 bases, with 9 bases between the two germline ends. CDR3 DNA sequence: TGTGCCAGCAGCCGAGGAGGGAGCACAGATACGCAGTATTTT. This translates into CASSRGGSTDTQYF.

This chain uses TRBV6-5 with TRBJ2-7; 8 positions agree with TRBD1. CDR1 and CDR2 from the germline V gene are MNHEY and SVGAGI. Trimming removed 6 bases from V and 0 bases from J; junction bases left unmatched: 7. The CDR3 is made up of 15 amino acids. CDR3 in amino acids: CASRHRDRSSYEQYF. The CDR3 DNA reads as TGTGCCAGCAGGCACCGGGACAGGAGCTCCTACGAGCAGTACTTC.

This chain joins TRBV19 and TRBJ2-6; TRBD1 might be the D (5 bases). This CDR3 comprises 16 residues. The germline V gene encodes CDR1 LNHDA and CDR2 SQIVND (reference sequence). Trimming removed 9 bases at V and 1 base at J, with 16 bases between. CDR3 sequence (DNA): TGTGCCAGCACTCAGGGTACCCTATCTGGGGCCAACGTCCTGACTTTC. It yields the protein CASTQGTLSGANVLTF.

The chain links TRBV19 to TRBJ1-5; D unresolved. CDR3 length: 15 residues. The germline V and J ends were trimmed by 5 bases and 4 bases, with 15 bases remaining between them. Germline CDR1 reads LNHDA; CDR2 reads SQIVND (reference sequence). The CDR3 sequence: CASSQGLSGNQPQHF. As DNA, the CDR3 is TGTGCCAGTAGTCAAGGACTCTCTGGAAATCAGCCCCAGCATTTT.

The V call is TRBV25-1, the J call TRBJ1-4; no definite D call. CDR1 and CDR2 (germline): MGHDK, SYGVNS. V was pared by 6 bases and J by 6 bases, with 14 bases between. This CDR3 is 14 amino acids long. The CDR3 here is CASSSNWQDEKLFF. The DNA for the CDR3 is TGTGCCAGCAGCTCCAATTGGCAGGATGAAAAACTGTTTTTT.

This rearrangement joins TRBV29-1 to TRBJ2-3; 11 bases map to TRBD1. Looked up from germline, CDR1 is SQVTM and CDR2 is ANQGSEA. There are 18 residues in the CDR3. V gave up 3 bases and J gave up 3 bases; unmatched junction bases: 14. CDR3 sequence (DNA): TGCAGCGTTGAGGATCCTGCAACCGGGACAGGGGGAACAGATACGCAGTATTTT. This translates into CSVEDPATGTGGTDTQYF.